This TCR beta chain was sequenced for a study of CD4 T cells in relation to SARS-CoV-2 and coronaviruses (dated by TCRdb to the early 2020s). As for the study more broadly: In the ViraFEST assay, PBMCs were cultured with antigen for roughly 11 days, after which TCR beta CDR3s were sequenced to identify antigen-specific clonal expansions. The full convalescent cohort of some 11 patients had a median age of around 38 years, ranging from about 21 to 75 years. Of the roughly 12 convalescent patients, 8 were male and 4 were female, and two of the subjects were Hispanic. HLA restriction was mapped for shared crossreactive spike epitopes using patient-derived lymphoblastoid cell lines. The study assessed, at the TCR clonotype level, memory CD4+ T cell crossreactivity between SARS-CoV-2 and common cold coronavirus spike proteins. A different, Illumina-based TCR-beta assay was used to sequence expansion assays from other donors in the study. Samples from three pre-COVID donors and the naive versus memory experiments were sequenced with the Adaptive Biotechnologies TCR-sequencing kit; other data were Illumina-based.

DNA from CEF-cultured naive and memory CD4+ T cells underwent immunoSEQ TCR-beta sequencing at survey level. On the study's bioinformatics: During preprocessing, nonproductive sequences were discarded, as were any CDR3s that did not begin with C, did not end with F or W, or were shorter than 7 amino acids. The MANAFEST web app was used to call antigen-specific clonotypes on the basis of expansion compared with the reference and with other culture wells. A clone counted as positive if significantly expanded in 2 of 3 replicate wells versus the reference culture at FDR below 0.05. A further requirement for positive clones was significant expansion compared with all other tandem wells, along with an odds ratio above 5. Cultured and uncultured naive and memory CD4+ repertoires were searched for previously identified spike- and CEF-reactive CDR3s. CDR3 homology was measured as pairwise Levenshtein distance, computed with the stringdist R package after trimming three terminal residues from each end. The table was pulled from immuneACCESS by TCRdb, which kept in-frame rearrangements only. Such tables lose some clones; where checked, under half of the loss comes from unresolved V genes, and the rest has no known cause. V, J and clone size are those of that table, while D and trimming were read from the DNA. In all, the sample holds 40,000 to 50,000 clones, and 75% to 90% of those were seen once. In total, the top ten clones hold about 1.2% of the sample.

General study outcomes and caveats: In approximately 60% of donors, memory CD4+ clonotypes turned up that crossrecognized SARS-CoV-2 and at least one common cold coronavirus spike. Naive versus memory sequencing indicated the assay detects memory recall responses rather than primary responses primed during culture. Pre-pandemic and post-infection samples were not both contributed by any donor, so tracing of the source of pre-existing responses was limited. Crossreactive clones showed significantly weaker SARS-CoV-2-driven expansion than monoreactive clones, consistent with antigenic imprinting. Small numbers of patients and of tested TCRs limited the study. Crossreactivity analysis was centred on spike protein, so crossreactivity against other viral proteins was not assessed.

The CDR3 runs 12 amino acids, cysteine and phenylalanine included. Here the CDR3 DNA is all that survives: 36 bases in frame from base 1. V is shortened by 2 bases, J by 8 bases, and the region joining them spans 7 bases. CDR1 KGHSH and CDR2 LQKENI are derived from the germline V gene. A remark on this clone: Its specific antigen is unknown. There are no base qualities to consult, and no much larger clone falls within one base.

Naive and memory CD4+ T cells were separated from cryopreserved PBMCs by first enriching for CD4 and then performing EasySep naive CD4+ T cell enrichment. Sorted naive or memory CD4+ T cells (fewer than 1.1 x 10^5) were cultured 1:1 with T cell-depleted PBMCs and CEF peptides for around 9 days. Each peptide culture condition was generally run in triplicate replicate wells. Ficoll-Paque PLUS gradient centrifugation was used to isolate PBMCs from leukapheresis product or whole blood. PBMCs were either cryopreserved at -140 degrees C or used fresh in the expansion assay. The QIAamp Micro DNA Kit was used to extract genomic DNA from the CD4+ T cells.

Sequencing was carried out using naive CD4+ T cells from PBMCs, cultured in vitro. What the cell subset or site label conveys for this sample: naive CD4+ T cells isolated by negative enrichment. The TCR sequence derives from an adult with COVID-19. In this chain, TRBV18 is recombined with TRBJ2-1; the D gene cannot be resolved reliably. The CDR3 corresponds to CASSPGRDEQFF. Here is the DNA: TGTGCCAGCTCACCAGGACGGGATGAGCAGTTCTTC. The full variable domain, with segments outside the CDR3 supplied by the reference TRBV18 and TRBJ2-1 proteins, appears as NAGVMQNPRHLVRRRGQEARLRCSPMKGHSHVYWYRQLPEEGLKFMVYLQKENIIDESGMPKERFSAEFPKEGPSILRIQQVVRGDSAAYFCASSPGRDEQFFGPGTRLTVL.